These T cell receptor beta chains were read from a single sample in a study of blood T cell repertoires in COVID-19. The assay was immunoSEQ multiplex PCR, and TCRdb's table has in-frame clones only and misses some. This table has roughly 450,000 clones, about nine tenths appearing once. Sequencing was done on a sample of PBMCs or T cells enriched from blood (not recorded which). These receptors were taken from a man younger than 30 who had recovered from COVID-19. CDR3s include the opening cysteine and the closing phenylalanine or tryptophan. The D gene is left open where the match is weak. Some rows mark clone size as missing; the rest say once, few, many or name a class of expanded clone.

d_call,v_call,clone_size,j_call,cdr3_aa,cdr3_nt
TRBD1,TRBV27,NA,TRBJ1-6,CASSLRGLIGNSPLHF,TGTGCCAGCAGTCTCAGGGGGCTGATAGGCAATTCACCCCTCCACTTT
NA,TRBV7-8,NA,TRBJ2-1,CASSPTKSEYNEQFF,TGTGCCAGCAGCCCCACGAAGTCAGAATACAATGAGCAGTTCTTC
NA,TRBV9,NA,TRBJ1-4,CASSVAGRGLENEKLFF,TGTGCCAGCAGCGTAGCTGGACGGGGGTTGGAGAATGAAAAACTGTTTTTT
NA,TRBV7-8,NA,TRBJ2-7,CASSLVAGNYEQYF,TGTGCCAGCAGCTTAGTGGCAGGGAACTACGAGCAGTACTTC
NA,TRBV15,NA,TRBJ1-2,CATSPGFSYGYTF,TGTGCCACCAGCCCGGGATTTTCCTATGGCTACACCTTC
NA,TRBV18,NA,TRBJ2-1,CASSPPRQLISYNEQFF,TGTGCCAGCTCACCCCCGAGGCAGTTAATCTCCTACAATGAGCAGTTCTTC
TRBD2,TRBV15,NA,TRBJ2-1,CATSGGGVAGGPYEQFF,TGTGCCACCAGCGGAGGTGGGGTTGCGGGAGGGCCATATGAGCAGTTCTTC
NA,TRBV5-5,NA,TRBJ2-7,CASTDRRVYEQYF,TGTGCCAGCACCGACCGCCGGGTCTACGAGCAGTACTTC
NA,TRBV11-3,NA,TRBJ2-1,CASSLESAGSYNEQFF,TGTGCCAGCAGCTTAGAATCGGCGGGCTCCTACAATGAGCAGTTCTTC
NA,TRBV13,NA,TRBJ1-2,CASGGGAGVGYTF,TGTGCCAGCGGCGGGGGGGCCGGGGTCGGCTACACCTTC
TRBD2,TRBV5-4,NA,TRBJ2-5,CASSLGKLAGGRETQYF,TGTGCCAGCAGCTTGGGGAAACTAGCGGGAGGGCGGGAGACCCAGTACTTC
TRBD1,TRBV6-5,few,TRBJ1-6,CASSRTGDNSPLHF,TGTGCCAGCAGTCGTACAGGGGATAATTCACCCCTCCACTTT
TRBD1,TRBV5-1,NA,TRBJ1-5,CASSSDALGQALYSNQPQHF,TGCGCCAGCAGCTCGGATGCCCTGGGACAGGCCTTATATAGCAATCAGCCCCAGCATTTT
TRBD2,TRBV3-1/TRBV3-2,NA,TRBJ2-1,CASSQDTAGGNEQFF,TGTGCCAGCAGCCAAGATACAGCGGGAGGGAATGAGCAGTTCTTC
NA,TRBV19,NA,TRBJ1-5,CASPQEGTRNQPQHF,TGTGCCAGTCCACAGGAAGGTACGCGCAATCAGCCCCAGCATTTT
NA,TRBV5-6,NA,TRBJ1-1,CASSLLGTEAFF,TGTGCCAGCAGCTTGCTCGGCACTGAAGCTTTCTTT
TRBD2,TRBV6-2/TRBV6-3,NA,TRBJ2-3,CASSPGLAGVETQYF,TGTGCCAGCAGTCCGGGACTAGCGGGAGTGGAAACGCAGTATTTT
NA,TRBV3-1/TRBV3-2,NA,TRBJ2-5,CASSQDRVMRETQYF,TGTGCCAGCAGCCAAGATCGAGTTATGCGGGAGACCCAGTACTTC
NA,TRBV10-1,few,TRBJ1-2,CASSESNGNGYTF,TGCGCCAGCAGTGAGTCGAACGGGAATGGCTACACCTTC
TRBD1,TRBV2,NA,TRBJ1-4,CASRPGQGAREKLFF,TGTGCCAGCAGGCCGGGACAGGGGGCCCGGGAAAAACTGTTTTTT
NA,TRBV7-3,NA,TRBJ2-1,CASSPKSGPSYNEQFF,TGTGCCAGCAGCCCGAAAAGCGGGCCCTCCTACAATGAGCAGTTCTTC
TRBD1,TRBV6-5,NA,TRBJ1-3,CASSYSGTGTGNTIYF,TGTGCCAGCAGTTACTCTGGGACAGGGACCGGAAACACCATATATTTT
NA,TRBV11-2,NA,TRBJ2-6,CASSWGDRLGANVLTF,TGTGCCAGCAGCTGGGGCGACCGCCTAGGGGCCAACGTCCTGACTTTC
NA,TRBV28,NA,TRBJ1-1,CASTLRSDTEAFF,TGTGCCAGCACGTTACGGTCGGACACTGAAGCTTTCTTT
TRBD1,TRBV11-2,NA,TRBJ1-2,CASRRSGTALSGYGYTF,TGTGCCAGCAGACGATCCGGGACAGCCCTGTCGGGCTATGGCTACACCTTC
TRBD1,TRBV4-1,few,TRBJ1-1,CASSQAGQYEAFF,TGCGCCAGCAGCCAAGCGGGACAGTATGAAGCTTTCTTT
NA,TRBV18,NA,TRBJ1-1,CASSPGTQGVAFF,TGTGCCAGCTCACCTGGAACCCAGGGTGTAGCTTTCTTT
NA,TRBV28,once,TRBJ1-6,CASKVAVYNSPLHF,TGTGCCAGCAAAGTAGCCGTGTATAATTCACCCCTCCACTTT
NA,TRBV29-1,NA,TRBJ1-1,CSVKGRVGTEAFF,TGCAGCGTTAAGGGCAGGGTCGGAACTGAAGCTTTCTTT
TRBD1,TRBV9,NA,TRBJ1-2,CASSAGTGLNYGYTF,TGTGCCAGCAGCGCCGGGACAGGGCTTAACTATGGCTACACCTTC
NA,TRBV7-8,NA,TRBJ1-4,CASSTRSRQAPNEKLFF,TGTGCCAGCAGCACCCGTTCACGACAGGCACCTAATGAAAAACTGTTTTTT
NA,TRBV25-1,NA,TRBJ1-6,CASTPTGGNSPLHF,TGTGCCAGCACTCCGACGGGCGGGAATTCACCCCTCCACTTT
NA,TRBV5-1,once,TRBJ2-7,CASSLDRAYEQYF,TGCGCCAGCAGCTTGGACAGAGCCTACGAGCAGTACTTC
NA,TRBV6-5,NA,TRBJ1-3,CASRRTSGNTIYF,TGTGCCAGCAGGCGAACTTCCGGAAACACCATATATTTT
NA,TRBV2,NA,TRBJ1-5,CASSSAGNNQPQHF,TGTGCCAGCAGTTCGGCAGGGAACAATCAGCCCCAGCATTTT
TRBD2,TRBV9,NA,TRBJ2-1,CASSVGAAGGQNEQFF,TGTGCCAGCAGCGTAGGCGCGGCGGGGGGGCAGAATGAGCAGTTCTTC